These T cell receptor beta chains were read from a single sample in a study of CD8+CD57+ T cells in acquired aplastic anemia. MiXCR, run by TCRdb on the reads, gives a single entry per CDR3 protein. The profile shows about 210,000 distinct CDR3 sequences, 34% of them singletons. The sequenced sample consisted of sorted CD4+, CD8+, or CD8+CD57+ T cells (not recorded which) from PBMCs. These receptors all come from a human donor in good health, serving as a control. Both conserved end residues are part of each CDR3. The D gene is left open where the match is weak. Clone sizes are given selectively: once, few, many, or a class where the clone is expanded.

J: TRBJ2-7; V: TRBV25-1; length: 17; size: NA; D: NA; CDR3: CASRRSLVPTSRYEQYF; DNA: TGTGCCAGCAGACGCTCACTAGTTCCGACGTCGCGATACGAGCAGTACTTC
J: TRBJ1-1; V: TRBV25-1; length: 12; size: NA; D: NA; CDR3: CATTTENTEAFF; DNA: TGTGCCACCACAACAGAAAACACTGAAGCTTTCTTT
J: TRBJ1-2; V: TRBV15; length: 13; size: NA; D: TRBD1; CDR3: CATSPRTGGGYTF; DNA: TGTGCCACCAGCCCAAGGACAGGGGGTGGCTACACCTTC
J: TRBJ1-5; V: TRBV12-3/TRBV12-4; length: 16; size: few; D: TRBD1; CDR3: CASSPGQGKSNQPQHF; DNA: TGTGCCAGCAGTCCCGGACAGGGAAAGAGCAATCAGCCCCAGCATTTT
J: TRBJ2-5; V: TRBV7-2; length: 12; size: many; D: NA; CDR3: CASSLDRETQYF; DNA: TGTGCCAGCAGCTTAGACCGGGAGACCCAGTACTTC
J: TRBJ2-1; V: TRBV11-1; length: 16; size: NA; D: TRBD1; CDR3: CASSLGTGTAYNEQFF; DNA: TGTGCCAGCAGCTTAGGGACAGGGACGGCCTACAATGAGCAGTTCTTC
J: TRBJ1-2; V: TRBV18; length: 17; size: NA; D: NA; CDR3: CASPPEGATKRIYGYTF; DNA: TGTGCCAGCCCACCAGAAGGGGCCACGAAGCGAATCTATGGCTACACCTTC
J: TRBJ1-2; V: TRBV7-9; length: 15; size: many; D: TRBD1; CDR3: CASSAAQGAFYGYTF; DNA: TGTGCCAGCAGCGCAGCACAGGGGGCTTTCTATGGCTACACCTTC
J: TRBJ1-1; V: TRBV20-1; length: 14; size: many; D: TRBD1; CDR3: CSARDSQGYTEAFF; DNA: TGCAGTGCTAGAGATTCACAGGGGTACACTGAAGCTTTCTTT
J: TRBJ2-5; V: TRBV11-3; length: 14; size: NA; D: NA; CDR3: CASSAQGRTETQYF; DNA: TGTGCCAGCAGCGCCCAGGGTAGAACGGAGACCCAGTACTTC
J: TRBJ1-5; V: TRBV2; length: 13; size: many; D: NA; CDR3: CASSAYPNQPQHF; DNA: TGTGCCAGCAGTGCGTACCCGAATCAGCCCCAGCATTTT
J: TRBJ1-2; V: TRBV5-4; length: 13; size: many; D: NA; CDR3: CASSGQGGGGYTF; DNA: TGTGCCAGCAGCGGACAAGGAGGTGGTGGCTACACCTTC
J: TRBJ1-3; V: TRBV20-1; length: 18; size: NA; D: TRBD1; CDR3: CSASLPPSEGASGNTIYF; DNA: TGCAGTGCTAGTCTACCCCCGAGTGAGGGGGCCTCTGGAAACACCATATATTTT
J: TRBJ1-6; V: TRBV2; length: 14; size: many; D: TRBD1; CDR3: CASRQGASNSPLHF; DNA: TGTGCCAGTAGACAGGGGGCTAGTAATTCACCCCTCCACTTT
J: TRBJ1-5; V: TRBV29-1; length: 14; size: many; D: TRBD1; CDR3: CSVGETGGNQPQHF; DNA: TGCAGCGTTGGGGAAACAGGGGGAAACCAGCCCCAGCATTTT
J: TRBJ1-3; V: TRBV29-1; length: 12; size: once; D: NA; CDR3: CSATISGNTIYF; DNA: TGCAGCGCCACGATCTCTGGAAACACCATATATTTT
J: TRBJ1-2; V: TRBV5-1; length: 16; size: NA; D: NA; CDR3: CASSLVGAGSRLGYAF; DNA: NA
J: TRBJ2-7; V: TRBV12-3/TRBV12-4; length: 14; size: NA; D: NA; CDR3: CASSLDGTTYERYF; DNA: TGTGCCAGCAGTTTGGATGGGACGACTTACGAGCGGTACTTC
J: TRBJ1-5; V: TRBV2; length: 15; size: many; D: NA; CDR3: CASRGTFYSNQPQHF; DNA: TGTGCCAGCAGGGGGACATTCTATAGCAATCAGCCCCAGCATTTT
J: TRBJ2-3; V: TRBV12-3/TRBV12-4; length: 15; size: NA; D: NA; CDR3: CASSFLLGLADTQYF; DNA: TGTGCCAGCAGTTTCCTCTTAGGACTCGCAGATACGCAGTATTTT
J: TRBJ2-5; V: TRBV2; length: 14; size: many; D: NA; CDR3: CASSDFWPRETQYF; DNA: TGTGCCAGCAGTGACTTTTGGCCGAGAGAGACCCAGTACTTC
J: TRBJ2-7; V: TRBV11-2; length: 15; size: few; D: NA; CDR3: CASSLRGSLTYEQYF; DNA: TGTGCCAGCAGCCTTCGGGGGAGCCTTACCTACGAGCAGTACTTC
J: TRBJ1-1; V: TRBV20-1; length: 14; size: NA; D: NA; CDR3: CSARDLTMNTEAFF; DNA: TGCAGTGCTAGAGACCTTACTATGAACACTGAAGCTTTCTTT
J: TRBJ2-5; V: TRBV24-1; length: 16; size: many; D: TRBD2; CDR3: CATSDFMSGGQETQYF; DNA: TGTGCCACCAGTGATTTTATGTCGGGAGGGCAAGAGACCCAGTACTTC
J: TRBJ1-1; V: TRBV7-2; length: 15; size: many; D: NA; CDR3: CASSLSGGLNTEAFF; DNA: TGTGCCAGCAGCTTAAGCGGCGGATTGAACACTGAAGCTTTCTTT
J: TRBJ2-3; V: TRBV4-2; length: 20; size: NA; D: TRBD2; CDR3: CASSLRLAGVRVWAQDTQYF; DNA: TGTGCCAGCAGCCTCAGACTAGCGGGGGTGCGGGTCTGGGCCCAAGATACGCAGTATTTT
J: TRBJ1-6; V: TRBV7-8; length: 14; size: many; D: NA; CDR3: CASSLLDSLSPLHF; DNA: TGTGCCAGCAGCTTACTGGACAGTCTTTCACCCCTCCACTTT
J: TRBJ1-4; V: TRBV2; length: 13; size: many; D: NA; CDR3: CASPHSSNEKLFF; DNA: TGTGCCAGTCCACACAGCTCTAATGAAAAACTGTTTTTT
J: TRBJ2-1; V: TRBV9; length: 15; size: NA; D: TRBD2; CDR3: CVSSVSLVGGSEQFF; DNA: TGTGTCAGCAGCGTATCTTTGGTGGGAGGGAGTGAGCAGTTCTTC
J: TRBJ2-7; V: TRBV11-2; length: 19; size: NA; D: NA; CDR3: CASSHVWGLRKLGSYEQYF; DNA: TGTGCCAGCAGCCATGTTTGGGGATTGAGAAAGTTGGGTTCCTACGAGCAGTACTTC
J: TRBJ2-2; V: TRBV5-1; length: 13; size: few; D: NA; CDR3: CASSYTGTGELFF; DNA: TGCGCCAGCAGCTATACAGGGACCGGGGAGCTGTTTTTT
J: TRBJ1-2; V: TRBV20-1; length: 15; size: many; D: TRBD1; CDR3: CSARDESTGPYGYTF; DNA: TGCAGTGCTAGAGACGAATCGACAGGGCCCTATGGCTACACCTTC
J: TRBJ2-3; V: TRBV28; length: 12; size: few; D: NA; CDR3: CASKKGHATQYF; DNA: TGTGCCAGCAAGAAAGGACACGCTACGCAGTATTTT
J: TRBJ2-7; V: TRBV19; length: 15; size: NA; D: TRBD2; CDR3: CASSIMAGGSNEQYF; DNA: TGTGCCAGTAGTATAATGGCGGGGGGTTCAAACGAGCAGTACTTC
J: TRBJ2-5; V: TRBV7-6; length: 13; size: many; D: NA; CDR3: CASSLILRETQYF; DNA: TGTGCCAGCAGCTTAATTCTTCGAGAGACCCAGTACTTC
J: TRBJ2-7; V: TRBV5-1; length: 16; size: few; D: TRBD1; CDR3: CASSLRGQGASYEQYF; DNA: TGCGCCAGCAGCTTAAGAGGACAGGGGGCGTCTTACGAGCAGTACTTC
J: TRBJ2-5; V: TRBV20-1; length: 11; size: NA; D: NA; CDR3: CSAQDQETQYF; DNA: TGCAGTGCACAGGACCAAGAGACCCAGTACTTC
J: TRBJ2-1; V: TRBV9; length: 14; size: NA; D: NA; CDR3: CASSVAARANEQFF; DNA: TGTGCCAGCAGCGTAGCGGCTAGAGCCAATGAGCAGTTCTTC
J: TRBJ1-4; V: TRBV5-1; length: 14; size: NA; D: NA; CDR3: CASSFRSGDEKLFF; DNA: TGCGCCAGCAGCTTCCGATCCGGGGATGAAAAACTGTTTTTT
J: TRBJ2-7; V: TRBV9; length: 16; size: NA; D: TRBD2; CDR3: CASSPTRLAGSHEQYF; DNA: TGTGCCAGCAGCCCAACTAGACTAGCGGGATCTCACGAGCAGTACTTC
J: TRBJ2-7; V: TRBV25-1; length: 14; size: few; D: TRBD1; CDR3: CASSLGTGIYEQYF; DNA: TGTGCCAGCAGCCTCGGGACAGGGATTTACGAGCAGTACTTC
J: TRBJ1-2; V: TRBV5-5; length: 15; size: many; D: NA; CDR3: CASSSQRESDYGYTF; DNA: TGTGCCAGCAGCTCACAGAGGGAGTCCGACTATGGCTACACCTTC
J: TRBJ1-1; V: TRBV10-3; length: 17; size: many; D: NA; CDR3: CAISESPAEVMNTEAFF; DNA: TGTGCCATCAGTGAGTCGCCGGCCGAAGTAATGAACACTGAAGCTTTCTTT
J: TRBJ2-7; V: TRBV7-2; length: 12; size: NA; D: NA; CDR3: CASRGAEGEQYF; DNA: TGTGCCAGCAGGGGCGCCGAAGGGGAGCAGTACTTC
J: TRBJ2-3; V: TRBV7-3; length: 16; size: NA; D: NA; CDR3: CASSLVSVGPTDTQYF; DNA: TGTGCCAGCAGCTTAGTATCCGTTGGCCCCACAGATACGCAGTATTTT
J: TRBJ2-7; V: TRBV19; length: 12; size: NA; D: NA; CDR3: CASNFRGGEQYF; DNA: TGTGCCAGCAATTTCAGAGGCGGGGAGCAGTACTTC
J: TRBJ2-2; V: TRBV20-1; length: 14; size: few; D: TRBD1; CDR3: CSAPGQGNTGELFF; DNA: TGCAGTGCTCCGGGACAGGGGAACACCGGGGAGCTGTTTTTT
J: TRBJ1-4; V: TRBV15; length: 12; size: many; D: NA; CDR3: CATSRGPDLLFF; DNA: TGTGCCACCAGCAGGGGGCCGGATCTACTGTTTTTT
J: TRBJ1-5; V: TRBV24-1; length: 15; size: few; D: TRBD1; CDR3: CATSDSGQGWVPQHF; DNA: TGTGCCACCAGTGATTCTGGACAGGGATGGGTGCCCCAGCATTTT
J: TRBJ2-5; V: TRBV19; length: 18; size: NA; D: TRBD2; CDR3: CASSLRTSGGLEGEAQYF; DNA: TGTGCCAGTAGTCTTCGGACTAGCGGGGGTCTCGAGGGAGAGGCCCAGTACTTC
J: TRBJ2-3; V: TRBV5-1; length: 14; size: many; D: NA; CDR3: CASSSQLSTDTQYF; DNA: TGCGCCAGCAGCTCGCAGCTAAGCACAGATACGCAGTATTTT
J: TRBJ1-4; V: TRBV11-2; length: 16; size: few; D: NA; CDR3: CASSLGPVATNEKLFF; DNA: TGTGCCAGCAGCTTGGGGCCGGTTGCAACTAATGAAAAACTGTTTTTT
J: TRBJ2-3; V: TRBV19; length: 19; size: NA; D: NA; CDR3: CASSALPSGASISTDTQYF; DNA: TGTGCCAGTAGTGCCCTCCCCAGTGGGGCAAGTATAAGCACAGATACGCAGTATTTT
J: TRBJ1-3; V: TRBV27; length: 17; size: NA; D: NA; CDR3: CASRHRILSDDGNTIYF; DNA: TGTGCCAGCAGGCATAGGATACTTTCTGATGACGGAAACACCATATATTTT
J: TRBJ1-5; V: TRBV19; length: 14; size: many; D: NA; CDR3: CASSISGSNQPQHF; DNA: TGTGCCAGTAGTATATCCGGGTCCAATCAGCCCCAGCATTTT
J: TRBJ1-5; V: TRBV11-1; length: 17; size: few; D: NA; CDR3: CASSLAWFGNSNQPQHF; DNA: TGTGCCAGCAGCTTAGCGTGGTTTGGAAATAGCAATCAGCCCCAGCATTTT
J: TRBJ2-7; V: TRBV24-1; length: 14; size: NA; D: NA; CDR3: CATRNYGSSYEQYF; DNA: TGTGCCACCAGGAATTACGGGAGCTCCTACGAGCAGTACTTC
J: TRBJ2-2; V: TRBV10-3; length: 16; size: NA; D: NA; CDR3: CAISVKDRRNTGELFF; DNA: TGTGCCATCAGTGTAAAAGACAGACGAAACACCGGGGAGCTGTTTTTT
J: TRBJ1-2; V: TRBV6-1; length: 15; size: few; D: TRBD1; CDR3: CASSEFGTGSRGYTF; DNA: TGTGCCAGCAGTGAATTCGGGACAGGGAGTCGCGGCTACACCTTC
J: TRBJ1-1; V: TRBV5-5; length: 15; size: NA; D: NA; CDR3: CASSLWAGPNTEAFF; DNA: TGTGCCAGCAGCTTGTGGGCGGGACCGAACACTGAAGCTTTCTTT